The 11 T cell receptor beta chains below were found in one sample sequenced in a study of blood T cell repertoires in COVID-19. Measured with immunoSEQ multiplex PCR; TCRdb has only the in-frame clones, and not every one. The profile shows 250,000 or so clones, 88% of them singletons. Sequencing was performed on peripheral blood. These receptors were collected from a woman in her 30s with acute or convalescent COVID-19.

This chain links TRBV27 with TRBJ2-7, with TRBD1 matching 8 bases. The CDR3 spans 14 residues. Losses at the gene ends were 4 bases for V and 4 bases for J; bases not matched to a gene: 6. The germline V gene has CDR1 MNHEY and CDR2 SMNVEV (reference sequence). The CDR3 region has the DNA TGTGCCAGCAGTTGGCAGGGGGCCGGGTACGAGCAGTACTTC. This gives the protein CASSWQGAGYEQYF.

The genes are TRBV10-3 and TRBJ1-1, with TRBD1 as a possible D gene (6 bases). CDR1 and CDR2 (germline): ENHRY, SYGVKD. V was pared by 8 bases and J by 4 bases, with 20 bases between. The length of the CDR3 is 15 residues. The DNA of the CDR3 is TGTGCCATCGGCCAGGGGAGAGGGGTAGGCACTGAAGCTTTCTTT. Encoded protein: CAIGQGRGVGTEAFF.

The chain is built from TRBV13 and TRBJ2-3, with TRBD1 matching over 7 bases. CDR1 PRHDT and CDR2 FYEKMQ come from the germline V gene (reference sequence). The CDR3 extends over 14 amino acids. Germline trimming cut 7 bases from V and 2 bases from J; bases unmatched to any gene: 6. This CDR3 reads CASTRGGYTDTQYF. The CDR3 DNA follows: TGTGCCAGCACCCGAGGGGGCTACACAGATACGCAGTATTTT.

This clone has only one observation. CDR3 region: CASSLLAGGLDTQYF. DNA of the CDR3: TGTGCCAGCAGCTTACTAGCGGGAGGTTTAGATACGCAGTATTTT. The V gene is TRBV7-6, the J gene TRBJ2-3; 11 bases align to TRBD2. The germline gives CDR1 SGHVS, CDR2 FNYEAQ. The CDR3 is 15 residues long. Trimming cost V 2 bases and J 5 bases; bases outside gene matches: 3.

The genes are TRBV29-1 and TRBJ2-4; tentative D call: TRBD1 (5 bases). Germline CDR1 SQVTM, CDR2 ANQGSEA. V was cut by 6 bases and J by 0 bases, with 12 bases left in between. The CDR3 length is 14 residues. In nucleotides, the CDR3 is TGCAGCGTAAGACAGACTCTAGCCAAAAACATTCAGTACTTC. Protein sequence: CSVRQTLAKNIQYF.

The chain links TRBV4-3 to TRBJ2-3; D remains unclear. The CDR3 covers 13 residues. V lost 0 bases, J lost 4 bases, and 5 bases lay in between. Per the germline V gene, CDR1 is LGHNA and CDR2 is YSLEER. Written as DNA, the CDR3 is TGCGCCAGCAGCCAAGAATATGCAGATACGCAGTATTTT. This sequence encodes CASSQEYADTQYF.

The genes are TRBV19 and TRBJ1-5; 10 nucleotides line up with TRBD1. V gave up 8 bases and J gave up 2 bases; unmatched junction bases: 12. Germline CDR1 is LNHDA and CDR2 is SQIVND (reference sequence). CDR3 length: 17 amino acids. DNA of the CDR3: TGTGCCAGTCTCCCCCTTTACGGGACAGGGGGCAATCAGCCCCAGCATTTT. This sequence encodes CASLPLYGTGGNQPQHF.

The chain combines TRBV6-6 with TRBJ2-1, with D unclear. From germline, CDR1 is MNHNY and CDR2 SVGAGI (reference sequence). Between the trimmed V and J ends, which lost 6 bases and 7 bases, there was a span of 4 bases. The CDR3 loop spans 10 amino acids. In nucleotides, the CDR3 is TGTGCCAGCAGCCGGAATGAGCAGTTCTTC. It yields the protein CASSRNEQFF.

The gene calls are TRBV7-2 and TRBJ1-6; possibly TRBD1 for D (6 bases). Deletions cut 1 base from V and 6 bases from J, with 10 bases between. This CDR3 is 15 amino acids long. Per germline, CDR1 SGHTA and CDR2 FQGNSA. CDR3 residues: CASSLGQGRNSPLHF. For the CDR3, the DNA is TGTGCCAGCAGCTTAGGTCAGGGGCGTAATTCACCCCTCCACTTT. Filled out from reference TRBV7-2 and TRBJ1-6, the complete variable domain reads GAGVSQSPSNKVTEKGKDVELRCDPISGHTALYWYRQSLGQGLEFLIYFQGNSAPDKSGLPSDRFSAERTGGSVSTLTIQRTQQEDSAVYLCASSLGQGRNSPLHFGNGTRLTVT.

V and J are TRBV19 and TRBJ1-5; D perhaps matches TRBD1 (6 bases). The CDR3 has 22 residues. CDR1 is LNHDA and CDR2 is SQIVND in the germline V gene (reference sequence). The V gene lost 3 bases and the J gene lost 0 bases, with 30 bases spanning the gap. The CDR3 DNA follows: TGTGCCAGTAGTATCGCCACAATACCTTGGGGGATTCAGGGGAGTAGCAATCAGCCCCAGCATTTT. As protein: CASSIATIPWGIQGSSNQPQHF.

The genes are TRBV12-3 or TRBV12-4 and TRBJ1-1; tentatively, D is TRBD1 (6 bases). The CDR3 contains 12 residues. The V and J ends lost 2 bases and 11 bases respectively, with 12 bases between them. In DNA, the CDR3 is TGTGCCAGCAGTTTACCCAGGGGTCAGGCTTTCTTT. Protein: CASSLPRGQAFF.